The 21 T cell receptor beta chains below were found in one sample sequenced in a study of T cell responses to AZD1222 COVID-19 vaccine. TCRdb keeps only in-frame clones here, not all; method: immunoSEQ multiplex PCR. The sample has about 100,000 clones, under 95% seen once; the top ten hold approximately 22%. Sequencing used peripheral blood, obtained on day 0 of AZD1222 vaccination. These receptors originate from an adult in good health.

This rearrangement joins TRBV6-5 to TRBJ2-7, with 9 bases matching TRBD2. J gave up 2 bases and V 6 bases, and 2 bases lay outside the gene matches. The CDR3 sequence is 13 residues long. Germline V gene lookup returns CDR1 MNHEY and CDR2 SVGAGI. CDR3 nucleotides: TGTGCCAGCAGAGTAGCGGGGGCCTACGAGCAGTACTTC. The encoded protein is CASRVAGAYEQYF.

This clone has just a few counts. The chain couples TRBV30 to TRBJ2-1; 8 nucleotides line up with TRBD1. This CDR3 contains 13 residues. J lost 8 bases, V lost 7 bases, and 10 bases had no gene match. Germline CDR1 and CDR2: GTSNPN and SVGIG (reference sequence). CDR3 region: CALSGGAQDEQFF. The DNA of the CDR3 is TGTGCCTTATCAGGGGGCGCTCAGGATGAGCAGTTCTTC. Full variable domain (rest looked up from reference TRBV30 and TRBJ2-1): SQTIHQWPATLVQPVGSPLSLECTVEGTSNPNLYWYRQAAGRGLQLLFYSVGIGQISSEVPQNLSASRPQDRQFILSSKKLLLSDSGFYLCALSGGAQDEQFFGPGTRLTVL.

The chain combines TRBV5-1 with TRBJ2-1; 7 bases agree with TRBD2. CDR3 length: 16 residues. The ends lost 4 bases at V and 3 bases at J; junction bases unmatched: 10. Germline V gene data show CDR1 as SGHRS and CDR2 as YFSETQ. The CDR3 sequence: CASSPDGGDFYNEQFF. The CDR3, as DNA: TGCGCCAGCAGCCCCGATGGGGGGGACTTCTACAATGAGCAGTTCTTC.

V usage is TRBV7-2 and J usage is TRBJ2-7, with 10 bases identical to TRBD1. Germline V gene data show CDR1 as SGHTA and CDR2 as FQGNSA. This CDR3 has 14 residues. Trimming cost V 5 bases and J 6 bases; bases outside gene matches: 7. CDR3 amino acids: CASSPGDRGGEQYF. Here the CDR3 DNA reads TGTGCCAGCAGCCCCGGGGACAGGGGTGGCGAGCAGTACTTC.

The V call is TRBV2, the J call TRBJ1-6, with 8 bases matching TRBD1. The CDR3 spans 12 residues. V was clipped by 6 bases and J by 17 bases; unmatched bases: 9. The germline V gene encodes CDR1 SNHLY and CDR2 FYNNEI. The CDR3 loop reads CASSARTGSFHF. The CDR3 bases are TGTGCCAGCAGCGCCAGGACAGGGAGTTTCCACTTT.

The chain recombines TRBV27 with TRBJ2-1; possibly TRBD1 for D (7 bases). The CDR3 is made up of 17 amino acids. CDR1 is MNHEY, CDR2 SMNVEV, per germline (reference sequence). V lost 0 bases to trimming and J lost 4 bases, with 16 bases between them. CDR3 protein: CASSLSPGAGGYNEQFF. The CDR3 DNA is TGTGCCAGCAGTTTATCCCCAGGGGCAGGGGGGTACAATGAGCAGTTCTTC.

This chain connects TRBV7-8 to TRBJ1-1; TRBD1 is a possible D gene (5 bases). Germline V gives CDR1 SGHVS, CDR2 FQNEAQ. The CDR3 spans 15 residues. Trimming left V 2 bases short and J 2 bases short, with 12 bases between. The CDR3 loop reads CASSLFGTVNTEAFF. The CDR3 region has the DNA TGTGCCAGCAGCTTATTTGGGACGGTCAACACTGAAGCTTTCTTT.

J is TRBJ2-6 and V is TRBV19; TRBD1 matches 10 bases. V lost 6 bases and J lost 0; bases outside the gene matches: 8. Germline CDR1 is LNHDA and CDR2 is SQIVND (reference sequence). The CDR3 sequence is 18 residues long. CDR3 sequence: CASRTGTGAFSGANVLTF. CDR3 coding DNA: TGTGCCAGTAGAACCGGGACAGGGGCGTTCTCTGGGGCCAACGTCCTGACTTTC.

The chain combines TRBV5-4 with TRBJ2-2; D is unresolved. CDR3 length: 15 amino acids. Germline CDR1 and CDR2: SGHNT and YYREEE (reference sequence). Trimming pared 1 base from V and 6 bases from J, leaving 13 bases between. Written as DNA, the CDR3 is TGTGCCAGCAGCTTGCGCCAGGAAATTTCCGGGGAGCTGTTTTTT. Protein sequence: CASSLRQEISGELFF.

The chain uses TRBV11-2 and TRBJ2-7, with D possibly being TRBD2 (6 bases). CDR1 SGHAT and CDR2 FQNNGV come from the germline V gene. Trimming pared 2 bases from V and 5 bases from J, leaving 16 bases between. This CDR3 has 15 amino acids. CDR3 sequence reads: CASSLTRDSPNEQYF. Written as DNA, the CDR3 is TGTGCCAGCAGCTTAACGCGGGACTCCCCCAACGAGCAGTACTTC.

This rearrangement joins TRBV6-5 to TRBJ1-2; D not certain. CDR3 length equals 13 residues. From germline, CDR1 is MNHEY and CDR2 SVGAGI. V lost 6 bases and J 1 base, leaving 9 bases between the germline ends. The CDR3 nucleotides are TGTGCCAGCAGGCTAAACAGTAACTATGGCTACACCTTC. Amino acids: CASRLNSNYGYTF.

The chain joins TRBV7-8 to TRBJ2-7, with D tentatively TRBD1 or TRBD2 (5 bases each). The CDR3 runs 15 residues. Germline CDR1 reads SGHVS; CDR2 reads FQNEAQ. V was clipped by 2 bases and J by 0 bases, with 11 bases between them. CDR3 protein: CASSLSGPSSYEQYF. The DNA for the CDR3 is TGTGCCAGCAGCTTATCGGGACCAAGCTCCTACGAGCAGTACTTC. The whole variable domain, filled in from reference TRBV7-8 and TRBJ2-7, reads GAGVSQSPRYKVAKRGQDVALRCDPISGHVSLFWYQQALGQGPEFLTYFQNEAQLDKSGLPSDRFFAERPEGSVSTLKIQRTQQEDSAVYLCASSLSGPSSYEQYFGPGTRLTVT.

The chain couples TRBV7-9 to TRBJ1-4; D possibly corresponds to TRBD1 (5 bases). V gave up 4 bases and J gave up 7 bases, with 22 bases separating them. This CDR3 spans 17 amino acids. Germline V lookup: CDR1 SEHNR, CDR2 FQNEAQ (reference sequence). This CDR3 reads CASSSLGGGPLSEKLFF. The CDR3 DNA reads TGTGCCAGCAGCTCCCTCGGGGGGGGACCTTTAAGTGAAAAACTGTTTTTT.

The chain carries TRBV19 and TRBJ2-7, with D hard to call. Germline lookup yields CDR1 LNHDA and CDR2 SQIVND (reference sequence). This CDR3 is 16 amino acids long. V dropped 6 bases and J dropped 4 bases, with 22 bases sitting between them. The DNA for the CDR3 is TGTGCCAGTAGCTTCTGGATCTCGCCGAAAAGTTACGAGCAGTACTTC. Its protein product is CASSFWISPKSYEQYF.

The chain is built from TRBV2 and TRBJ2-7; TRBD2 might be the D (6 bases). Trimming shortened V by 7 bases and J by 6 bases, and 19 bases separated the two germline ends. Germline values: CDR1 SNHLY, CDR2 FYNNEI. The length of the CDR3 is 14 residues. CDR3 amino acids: CASTPRREGAEQYF. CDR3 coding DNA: TGTGCCAGCACCCCGAGGAGGGAAGGGGCCGAGCAGTACTTC.

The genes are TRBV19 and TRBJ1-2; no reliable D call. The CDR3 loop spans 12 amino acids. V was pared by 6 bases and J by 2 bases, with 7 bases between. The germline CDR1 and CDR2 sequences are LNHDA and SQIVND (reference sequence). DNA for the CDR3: TGTGCCAGTAGACCAGTAAACTATGGCTACACCTTC. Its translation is CASRPVNYGYTF.

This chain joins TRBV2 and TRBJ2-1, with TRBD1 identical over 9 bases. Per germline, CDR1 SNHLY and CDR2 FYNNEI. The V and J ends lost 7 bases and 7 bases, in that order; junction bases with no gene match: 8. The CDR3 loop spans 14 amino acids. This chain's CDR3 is CASMGQGGWNEQFF. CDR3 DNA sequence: TGTGCCAGCATGGGACAGGGAGGGTGGAATGAGCAGTTCTTC.

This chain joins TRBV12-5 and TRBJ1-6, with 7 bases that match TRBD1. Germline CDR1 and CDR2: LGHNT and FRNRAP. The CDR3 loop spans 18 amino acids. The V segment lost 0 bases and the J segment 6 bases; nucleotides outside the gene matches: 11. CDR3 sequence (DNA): TGTGCTAGTGGTTTGGTACTGGGCAGGGGGGGACCTAATTCACCCCTCCACTTT. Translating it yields CASGLVLGRGGPNSPLHF. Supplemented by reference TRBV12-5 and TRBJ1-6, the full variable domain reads DARVTQTPRHKVTEMGQEVTMRCQPILGHNTVFWYRQTMMQGLELLAYFRNRAPLDDSGMPKDRFSAEMPDATLATLKIQPSEPRDSAVYFCASGLVLGRGGPNSPLHFGNGTRLTVT.

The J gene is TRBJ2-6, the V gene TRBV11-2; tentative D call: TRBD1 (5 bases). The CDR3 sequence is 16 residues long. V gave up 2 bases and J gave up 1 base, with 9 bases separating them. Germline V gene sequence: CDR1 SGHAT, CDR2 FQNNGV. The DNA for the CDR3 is TGTGCCAGCAGCTTAAACCCAGGGTCTGGGGCCAACGTCCTGACTTTC. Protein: CASSLNPGSGANVLTF. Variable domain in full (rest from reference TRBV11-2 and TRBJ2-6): EAGVAQSPRYKIIEKRQSVAFWCNPISGHATLYWYQQILGQGPKLLIQFQNNGVVDDSQLPKDRFSAERLKGVDSTLKIQPAKLEDSAVYLCASSLNPGSGANVLTFGAGSRLTVL.

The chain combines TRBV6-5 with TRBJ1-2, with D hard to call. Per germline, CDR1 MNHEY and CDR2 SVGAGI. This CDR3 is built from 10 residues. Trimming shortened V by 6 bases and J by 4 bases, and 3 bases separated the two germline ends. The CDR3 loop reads CASRTYGYTF. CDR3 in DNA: TGTGCCAGCAGGACCTATGGCTACACCTTC.

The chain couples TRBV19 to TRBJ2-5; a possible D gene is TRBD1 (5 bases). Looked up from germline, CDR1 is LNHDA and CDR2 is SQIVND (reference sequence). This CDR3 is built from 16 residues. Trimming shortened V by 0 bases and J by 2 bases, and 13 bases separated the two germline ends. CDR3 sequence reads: CASSIDGAGSQETQYF. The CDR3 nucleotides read TGTGCCAGTAGTATAGATGGGGCAGGTTCGCAAGAGACCCAGTACTTC. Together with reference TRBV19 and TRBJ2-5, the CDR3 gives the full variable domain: DGGITQSPKYLFRKEGQNVTLSCEQNLNHDAMYWYRQDPGQGLRLIYYSQIVNDFQKGDIAEGYSVSREKKESFPLTVTSAQKNPTAFYLCASSIDGAGSQETQYFGPGTRLLVL.